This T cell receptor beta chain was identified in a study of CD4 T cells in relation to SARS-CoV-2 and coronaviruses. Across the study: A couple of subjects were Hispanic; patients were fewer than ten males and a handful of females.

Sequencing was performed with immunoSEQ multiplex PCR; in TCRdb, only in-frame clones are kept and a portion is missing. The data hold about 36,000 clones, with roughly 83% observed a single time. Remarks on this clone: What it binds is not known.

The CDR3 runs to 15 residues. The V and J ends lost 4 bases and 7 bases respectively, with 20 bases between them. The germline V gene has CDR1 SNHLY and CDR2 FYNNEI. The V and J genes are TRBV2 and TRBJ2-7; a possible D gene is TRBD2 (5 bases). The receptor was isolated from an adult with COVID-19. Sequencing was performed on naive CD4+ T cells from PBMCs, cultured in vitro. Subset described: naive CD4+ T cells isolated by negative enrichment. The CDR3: CASSGNLPTTGEQYF. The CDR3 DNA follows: TGTGCCAGCAGTGGCAATTTACCAACCACGGGGGAGCAGTACTTC.